The clone carrying this T cell receptor (beta chain) showed up many times. The antigen is not known. This entry comes from a study of T cells in Graves' hyperthyroidism and ophthalmopathy. Study-wide background: The blood sample was taken at first diagnosis, before treatment began. Study observations and caveats: The blood repertoire included most of the expanded thyroid clonotypes above 0.001.

RNA transcripts were the template for amplifying TCR beta CDR3 regions. During a first-round RT-PCR of the TCR CDR3, the HTBI primer set was used. TCRdb recomputed calls from the multiplex PCR reads with MiXCR, one row per CDR3 protein. Among fewer than 650,000 distinct CDR3 sequences listed, less than 15% were seen once. Hyperthyroidism in the patients, aged 18 to 65, was newly diagnosed and under 2 months in duration. The authors took PBMCs from 10 ml fresh peripheral blood. Germline values: CDR1 SNHLY, CDR2 FYNNEI. V trimming: 3 bases; J trimming: 7 bases; junction bases outside the gene matches: 9. The CDR3 length is 14 residues.

J is TRBJ2-7 and V is TRBV2; 7 bases are a match to TRBD2. This clonotype was obtained from a woman aged 40 to 50 with Graves' hyperthyroidism. Sequencing was carried out using blood. The chain's CDR3 is CASSEGGGREEQYF. The CDR3 nucleotides are TGTGCCAGCAGTGAGGGGGGGGGAAGAGAAGAGCAGTACTTC.